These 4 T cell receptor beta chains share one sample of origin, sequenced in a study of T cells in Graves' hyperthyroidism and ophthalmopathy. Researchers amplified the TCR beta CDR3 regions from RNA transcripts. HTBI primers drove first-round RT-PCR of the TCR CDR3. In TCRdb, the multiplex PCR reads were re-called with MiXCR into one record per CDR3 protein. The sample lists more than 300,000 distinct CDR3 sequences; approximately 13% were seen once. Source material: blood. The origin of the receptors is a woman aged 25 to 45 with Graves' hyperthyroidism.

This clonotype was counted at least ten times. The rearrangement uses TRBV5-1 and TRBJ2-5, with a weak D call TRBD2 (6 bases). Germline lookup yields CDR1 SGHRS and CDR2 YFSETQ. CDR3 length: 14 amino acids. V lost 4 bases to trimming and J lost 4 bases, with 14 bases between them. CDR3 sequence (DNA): TGCGCCAGCAGCCGAGGGGACGGGGGAGAGACCCAGTACTTC. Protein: CASSRGDGGETQYF.

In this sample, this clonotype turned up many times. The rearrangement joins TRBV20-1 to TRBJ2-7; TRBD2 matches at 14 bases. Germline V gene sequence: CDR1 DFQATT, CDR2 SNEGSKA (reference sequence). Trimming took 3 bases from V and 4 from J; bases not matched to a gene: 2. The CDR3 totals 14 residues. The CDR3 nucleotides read TGCAGTGCTAGGGGGACTAGCGGGGGTTACGAGCAGTACTTC. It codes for CSARGTSGGYEQYF.

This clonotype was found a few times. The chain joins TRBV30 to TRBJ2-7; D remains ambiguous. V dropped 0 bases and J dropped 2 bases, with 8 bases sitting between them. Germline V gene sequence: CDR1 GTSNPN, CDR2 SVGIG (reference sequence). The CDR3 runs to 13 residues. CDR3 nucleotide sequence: TGTGCCTGGAGTGTCAACAGTGCCTACGAGCAGTACTTC. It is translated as CAWSVNSAYEQYF.

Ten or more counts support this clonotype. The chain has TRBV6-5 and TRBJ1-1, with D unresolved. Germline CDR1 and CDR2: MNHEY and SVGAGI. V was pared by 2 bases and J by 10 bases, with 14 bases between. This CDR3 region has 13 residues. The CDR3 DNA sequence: TGTGCCAGCAGTTACGGCCGGAGCCTCCTAGCTTTCTTT. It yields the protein CASSYGRSLLAFF.